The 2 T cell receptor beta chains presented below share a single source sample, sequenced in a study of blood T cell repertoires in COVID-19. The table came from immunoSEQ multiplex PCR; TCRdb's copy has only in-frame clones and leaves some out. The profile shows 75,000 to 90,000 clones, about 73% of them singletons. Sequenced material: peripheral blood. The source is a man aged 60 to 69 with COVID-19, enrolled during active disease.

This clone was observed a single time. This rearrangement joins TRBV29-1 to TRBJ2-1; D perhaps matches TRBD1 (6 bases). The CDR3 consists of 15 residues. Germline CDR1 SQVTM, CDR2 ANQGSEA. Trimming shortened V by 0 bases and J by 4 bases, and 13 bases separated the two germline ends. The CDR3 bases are TGCAGCGTTGAAGATACACAGGGTAAATACAATGAGCAGTTCTTC. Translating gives CSVEDTQGKYNEQFF.

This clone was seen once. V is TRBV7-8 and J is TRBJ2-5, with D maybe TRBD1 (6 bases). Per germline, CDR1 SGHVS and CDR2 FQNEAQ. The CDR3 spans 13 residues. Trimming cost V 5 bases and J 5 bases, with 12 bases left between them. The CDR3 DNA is TGTGCCAGCAGCGTTCAGGGGTGGGAGACCCAGTACTTC. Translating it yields CASSVQGWETQYF.